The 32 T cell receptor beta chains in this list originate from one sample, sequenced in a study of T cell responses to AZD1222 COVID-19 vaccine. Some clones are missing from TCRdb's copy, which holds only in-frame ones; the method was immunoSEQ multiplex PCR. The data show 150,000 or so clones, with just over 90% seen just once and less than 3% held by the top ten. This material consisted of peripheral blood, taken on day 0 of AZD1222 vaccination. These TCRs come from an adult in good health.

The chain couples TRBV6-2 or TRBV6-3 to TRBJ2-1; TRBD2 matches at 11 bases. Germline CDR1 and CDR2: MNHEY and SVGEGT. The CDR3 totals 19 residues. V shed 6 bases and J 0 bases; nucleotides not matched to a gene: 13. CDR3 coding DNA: TGTGCCAGCAGCTTAATGACTAGCGGGGCCAAAAGCTCCTACAATGAGCAGTTCTTC. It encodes CASSLMTSGAKSSYNEQFF.

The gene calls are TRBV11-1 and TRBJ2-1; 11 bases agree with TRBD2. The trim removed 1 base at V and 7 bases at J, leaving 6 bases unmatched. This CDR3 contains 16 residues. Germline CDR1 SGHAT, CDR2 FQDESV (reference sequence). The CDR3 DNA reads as TGTGCCAGCAGCTTAGGCACTAGCGGGAGTTGGAATGAGCAGTTCTTC. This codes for CASSLGTSGSWNEQFF. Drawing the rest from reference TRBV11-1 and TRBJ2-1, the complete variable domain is EAEVAQSPRYKITEKSQAVAFWCDPISGHATLYWYRQILGQGPELLVQFQDESVVDDSQLPKDRFSAERLKGVDSTLKIQPAELGDSAMYLCASSLGTSGSWNEQFFGPGTRLTVL.

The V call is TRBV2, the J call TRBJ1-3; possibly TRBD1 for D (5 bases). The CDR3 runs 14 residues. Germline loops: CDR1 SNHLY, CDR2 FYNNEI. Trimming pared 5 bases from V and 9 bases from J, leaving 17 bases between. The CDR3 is CASSPGTLGGTIYF. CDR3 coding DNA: TGTGCCAGCAGTCCTGGGACCCTCGGAGGCACCATATATTTT. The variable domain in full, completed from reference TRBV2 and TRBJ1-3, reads EPEVTQTPSHQVTQMGQEVILRCVPISNHLYFYWYRQILGQKVEFLVSFYNNEISEKSEIFDDQFSVERPDGSNFTLKIRSTKLEDSAMYFCASSPGTLGGTIYFGEGSWLTVV.

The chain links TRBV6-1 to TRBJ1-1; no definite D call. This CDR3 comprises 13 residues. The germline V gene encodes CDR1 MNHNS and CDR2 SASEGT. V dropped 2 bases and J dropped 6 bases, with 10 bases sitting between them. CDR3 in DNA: TGTGCCAGCAGTGAAACTAGTTGGGCTGAAGCTTTCTTT. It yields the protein CASSETSWAEAFF.

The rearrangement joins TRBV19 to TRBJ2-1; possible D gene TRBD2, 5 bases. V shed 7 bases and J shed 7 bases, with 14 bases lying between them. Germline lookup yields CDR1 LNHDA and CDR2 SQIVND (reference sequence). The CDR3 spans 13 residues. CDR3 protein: CASIEGVNNEQFF. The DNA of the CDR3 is TGTGCCAGTATCGAGGGAGTAAATAATGAGCAGTTCTTC.

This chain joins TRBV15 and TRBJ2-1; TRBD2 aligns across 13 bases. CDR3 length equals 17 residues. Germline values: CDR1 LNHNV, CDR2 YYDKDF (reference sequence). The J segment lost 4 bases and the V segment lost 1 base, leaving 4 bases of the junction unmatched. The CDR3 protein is CATSRGTTSGGYNEQFF. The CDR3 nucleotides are TGTGCCACCAGCAGAGGGACGACTAGCGGGGGGTACAATGAGCAGTTCTTC.

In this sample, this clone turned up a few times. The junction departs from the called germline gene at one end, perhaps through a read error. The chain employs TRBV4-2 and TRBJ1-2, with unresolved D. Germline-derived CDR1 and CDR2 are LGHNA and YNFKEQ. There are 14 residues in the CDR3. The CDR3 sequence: CASSEDQRSMGYTF. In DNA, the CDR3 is TGTGCCAGCAGCGAAGACCAGAGATCTATGGGCTACACCTTC.

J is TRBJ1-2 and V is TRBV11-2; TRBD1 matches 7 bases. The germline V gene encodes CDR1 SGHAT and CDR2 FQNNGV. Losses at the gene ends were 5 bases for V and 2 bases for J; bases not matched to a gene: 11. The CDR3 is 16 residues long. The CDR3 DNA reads TGTGCCAGCAGCCCCCGGGGACAGTTTTCCAACTATGGCTACACCTTC. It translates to CASSPRGQFSNYGYTF.

The CDR3 here is CASSLLMVMGLGSYNEQFF. The DNA of the CDR3 is TGTGCCAGCAGTTTGCTAATGGTAATGGGACTCGGCTCCTACAATGAGCAGTTCTTC. This chain connects TRBV27 to TRBJ2-1, with TRBD2 as a possible D gene (6 bases). Trimming shortened V by 3 bases and J by 0 bases, and 21 bases separated the two germline ends. This CDR3 has 19 amino acids. Germline V gene sequence: CDR1 MNHEY, CDR2 SMNVEV (reference sequence).

CDR3 coding DNA: TGTGCCAGCAGCGGTTCGGGCACACCCAGGGATGGCTACACCTTC. Translating it yields CASSGSGTPRDGYTF. The rearrangement joins TRBV9 to TRBJ1-2, with a tentative D call TRBD1 (5 bases). Trimming took off 3 bases at V and 6 bases at J, with 18 bases between the two ends. The CDR3 totals 15 residues. Germline V gene lookup returns CDR1 SGDLS and CDR2 YYNGEE.

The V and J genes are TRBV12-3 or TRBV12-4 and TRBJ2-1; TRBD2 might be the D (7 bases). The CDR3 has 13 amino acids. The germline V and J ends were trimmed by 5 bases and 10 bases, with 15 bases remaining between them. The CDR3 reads CASSLRGGLEQFF. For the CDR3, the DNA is TGTGCCAGCAGTCTAAGGGGGGGGCTCGAGCAGTTCTTC.

The CDR3 here is CASSHTTGTGKYSNQPQHF. The CDR3 DNA reads as TGTGCCAGCAGCCATACGACCGGGACAGGGAAATATAGCAATCAGCCCCAGCATTTT. The chain links TRBV4-2 to TRBJ1-5, with 9 bases aligning to TRBD1. V shed 3 bases, J shed 0 bases, and the junction held 12 bases outside the gene matches. Germline V gene sequence: CDR1 LGHNA, CDR2 YNFKEQ. The CDR3 covers 19 residues.

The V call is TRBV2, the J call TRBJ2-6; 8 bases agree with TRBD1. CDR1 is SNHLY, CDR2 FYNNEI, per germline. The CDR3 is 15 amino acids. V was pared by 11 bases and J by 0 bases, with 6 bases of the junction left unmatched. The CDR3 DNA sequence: TGTGCCGGACAGGACAGGGACTCTGGGGCCAACGTCCTGACTTTC. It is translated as CAGQDRDSGANVLTF.

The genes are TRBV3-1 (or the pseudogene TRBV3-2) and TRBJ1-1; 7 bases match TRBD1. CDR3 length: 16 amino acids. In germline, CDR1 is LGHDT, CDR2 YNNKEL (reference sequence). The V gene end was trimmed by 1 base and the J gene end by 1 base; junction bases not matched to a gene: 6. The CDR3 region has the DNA TGTGCCAGCAGCCAAGGCCTCGGGACAGCGAACACTGAAGCTTTCTTT. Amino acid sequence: CASSQGLGTANTEAFF.

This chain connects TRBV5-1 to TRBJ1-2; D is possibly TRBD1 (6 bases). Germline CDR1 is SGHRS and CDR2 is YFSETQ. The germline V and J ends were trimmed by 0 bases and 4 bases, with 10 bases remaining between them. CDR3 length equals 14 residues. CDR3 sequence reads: CASSLGGRGYGYTF. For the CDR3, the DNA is TGCGCCAGCAGCTTGGGCGGCAGGGGCTATGGCTACACCTTC.

The CDR3 nucleotides read TGTGCCAGCAGCCACCGTAGGACAGGGGTGGTTGAAAAACTGTTTTTT. Protein: CASSHRRTGVVEKLFF. V and J are TRBV7-8 and TRBJ1-4, with 9 bases matching TRBD1. The CDR3 has 16 residues. J lost 7 bases, V lost 5 bases, and 11 bases had no gene match. From germline, CDR1 is SGHVS and CDR2 FQNEAQ.

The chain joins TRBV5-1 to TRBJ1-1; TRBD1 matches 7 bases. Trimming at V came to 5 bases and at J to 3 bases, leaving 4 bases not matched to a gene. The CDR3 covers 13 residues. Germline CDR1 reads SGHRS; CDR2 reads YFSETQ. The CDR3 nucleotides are TGCGCCAGCAGTCGGCAGGGGGACACTGAAGCTTTCTTT. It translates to CASSRQGDTEAFF.

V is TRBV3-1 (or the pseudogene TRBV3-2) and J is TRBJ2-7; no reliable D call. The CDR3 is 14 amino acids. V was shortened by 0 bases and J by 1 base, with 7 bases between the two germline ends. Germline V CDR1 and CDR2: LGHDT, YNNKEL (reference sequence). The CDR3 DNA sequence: TGTGCCAGCAGCCAAGAGAGCTCGTCCTACGAGCAGTACTTC. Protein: CASSQESSSYEQYF.

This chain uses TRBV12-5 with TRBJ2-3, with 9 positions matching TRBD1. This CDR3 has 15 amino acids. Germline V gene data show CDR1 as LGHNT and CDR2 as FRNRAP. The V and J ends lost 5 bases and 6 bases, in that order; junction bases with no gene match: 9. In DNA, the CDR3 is TGTGCTAGTGGTGCCTTGGGACAGGGAGGGGATACGCAGTATTTT. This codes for CASGALGQGGDTQYF.

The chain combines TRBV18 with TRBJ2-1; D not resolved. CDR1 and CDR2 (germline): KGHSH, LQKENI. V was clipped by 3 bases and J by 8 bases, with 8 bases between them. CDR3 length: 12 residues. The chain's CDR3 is CASSPSFDEQFF. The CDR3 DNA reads TGTGCCAGCTCACCCTCTTTTGATGAGCAGTTCTTC.

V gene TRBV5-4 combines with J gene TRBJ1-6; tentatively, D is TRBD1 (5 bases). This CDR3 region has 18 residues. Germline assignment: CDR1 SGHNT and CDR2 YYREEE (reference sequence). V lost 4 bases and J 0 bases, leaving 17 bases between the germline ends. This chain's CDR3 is CASSHGGSSSSYNSPLHF. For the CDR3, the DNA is TGTGCCAGCAGCCACGGGGGGTCCAGTAGCTCCTATAATTCACCCCTCCACTTT.

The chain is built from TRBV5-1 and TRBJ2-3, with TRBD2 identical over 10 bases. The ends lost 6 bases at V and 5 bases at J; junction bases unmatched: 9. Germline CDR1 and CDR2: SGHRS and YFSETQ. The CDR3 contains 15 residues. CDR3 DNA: TGCGCCAGCACCCCTCTAGCGGGAGTCGAAGATACGCAGTATTTT. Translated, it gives CASTPLAGVEDTQYF.

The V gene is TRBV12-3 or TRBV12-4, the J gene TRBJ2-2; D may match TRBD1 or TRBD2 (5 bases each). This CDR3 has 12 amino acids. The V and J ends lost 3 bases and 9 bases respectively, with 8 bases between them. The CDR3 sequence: CASSFEGWELFF. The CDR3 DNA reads TGTGCCAGCAGTTTTGAGGGGTGGGAGCTGTTTTTT.

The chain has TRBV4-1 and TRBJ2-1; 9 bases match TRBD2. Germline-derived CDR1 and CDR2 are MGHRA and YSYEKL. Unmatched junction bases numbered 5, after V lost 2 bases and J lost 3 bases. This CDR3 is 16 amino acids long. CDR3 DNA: TGCGCCAGCAGCCAACCGCAAGCGGGAGGCTACAATGAGCAGTTCTTC. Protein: CASSQPQAGGYNEQFF.

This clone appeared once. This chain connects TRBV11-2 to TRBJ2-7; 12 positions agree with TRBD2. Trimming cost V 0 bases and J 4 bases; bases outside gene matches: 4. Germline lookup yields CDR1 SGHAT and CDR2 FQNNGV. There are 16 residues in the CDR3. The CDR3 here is CASSLDGLAGPYEQYF. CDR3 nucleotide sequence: TGTGCCAGCAGCTTAGACGGACTAGCGGGGCCTTACGAGCAGTACTTC. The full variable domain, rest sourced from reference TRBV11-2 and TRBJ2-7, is EAGVAQSPRYKIIEKRQSVAFWCNPISGHATLYWYQQILGQGPKLLIQFQNNGVVDDSQLPKDRFSAERLKGVDSTLKIQPAKLEDSAVYLCASSLDGLAGPYEQYFGPGTRLTVT.

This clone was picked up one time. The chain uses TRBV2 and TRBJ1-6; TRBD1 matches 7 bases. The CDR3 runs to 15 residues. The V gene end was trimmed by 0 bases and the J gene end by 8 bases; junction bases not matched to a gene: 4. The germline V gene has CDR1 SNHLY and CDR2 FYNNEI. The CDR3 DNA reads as TGTGCCAGCAGTGAAGCTGGAGACAGGGATTCACCCCTCCACTTT. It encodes CASSEAGDRDSPLHF.

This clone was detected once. Here the CDR3 reads CASSKHQGPGGTGELFF. CDR3 nucleotide sequence: TGTGCCAGTAGTAAACACCAGGGGCCAGGGGGAACCGGGGAGCTGTTTTTT. The chain couples TRBV19 to TRBJ2-2; the match to TRBD1 covers 7 bases. This CDR3 is 17 amino acids long. CDR1 and CDR2 from the germline V gene are LNHDA and SQIVND (reference sequence). The trim removed 4 bases at V and 5 bases at J, leaving 13 bases unmatched.

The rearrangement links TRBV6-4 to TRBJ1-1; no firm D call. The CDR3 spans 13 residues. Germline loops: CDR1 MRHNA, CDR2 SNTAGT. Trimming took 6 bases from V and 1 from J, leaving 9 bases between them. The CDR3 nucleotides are TGTGCCAGCAGGCAGCGTCGGAACACTGAAGCTTTCTTT. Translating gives CASRQRRNTEAFF.

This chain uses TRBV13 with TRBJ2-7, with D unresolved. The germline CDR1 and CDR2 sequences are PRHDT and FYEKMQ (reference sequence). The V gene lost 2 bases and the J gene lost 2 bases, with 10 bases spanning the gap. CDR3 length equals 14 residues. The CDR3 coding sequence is TGTGCCAGCAGCTTATATAAGGGAACCTACGAGCAGTACTTC. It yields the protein CASSLYKGTYEQYF.

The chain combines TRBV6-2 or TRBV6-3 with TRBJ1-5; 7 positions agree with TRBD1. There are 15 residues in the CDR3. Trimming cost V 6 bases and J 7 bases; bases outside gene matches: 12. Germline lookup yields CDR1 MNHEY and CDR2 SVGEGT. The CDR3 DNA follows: TGTGCCAGCAGCCCCAGGGGGTGGGAGGACCAGCCCCAGCATTTT. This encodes CASSPRGWEDQPQHF.

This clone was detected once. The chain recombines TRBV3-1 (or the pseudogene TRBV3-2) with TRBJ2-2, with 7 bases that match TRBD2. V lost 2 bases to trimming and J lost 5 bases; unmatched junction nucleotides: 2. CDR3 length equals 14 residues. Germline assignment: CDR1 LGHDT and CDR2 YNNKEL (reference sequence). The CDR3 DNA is TGTGCCAGCAGCCAACTAGCGGATACCGGGGAGCTGTTTTTT. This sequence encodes CASSQLADTGELFF.

The CDR3 is CASSRQGTFNTEAFF. The CDR3 region has the DNA TGTGCCAGCTCGCGACAGGGAACTTTCAACACTGAAGCTTTCTTT. V usage is TRBV6-5 and J usage is TRBJ1-1; TRBD1 agrees at 7 bases. The CDR3 totals 15 residues. Germline-derived CDR1 and CDR2 are MNHEY and SVGAGI. Unmatched junction bases numbered 11, after V lost 8 bases and J lost 2 bases.